Below are 18 T cell receptor beta chains sequenced from a single sample in a study of identifying expanded T cells in peripheral blood. Repertoires were generated with immunoSEQ multiplex PCR, while TCRdb's copy carries only in-frame clones and drops some. The profile covers roughly 100,000 clones, with roughly 88% appearing a single time and 14% taken by the ten largest. What was sequenced was blood. The receptors stem from a person aged 18 to 70 in good health.

This clone occurred once. This chain joins TRBV25-1 and TRBJ1-6; TRBD1 matches 9 bases. With V trimmed by 6 bases and J by 1 base, 10 bases remained unmatched. This CDR3 has 18 residues. The germline CDR1 and CDR2 sequences are MGHDK and SYGVNS. CDR3 DNA sequence: TGTGCCAGCAGAGACCATACAGGGGGCGCATCCTATAATTCACCCCTCCACTTT. Its protein product is CASRDHTGGASYNSPLHF.

This chain joins TRBV28 and TRBJ2-3; no clear D gene. Germline-derived CDR1 and CDR2 are MDHEN and SYDVKM. Between the trimmed V and J ends, which lost 3 bases and 4 bases, there was a span of 5 bases. The CDR3 contains 12 residues. The CDR3 DNA reads TGTGCCAGCAGTTTCCCGCCAGATACGCAGTATTTT. As protein: CASSFPPDTQYF.

V gene TRBV27 combines with J gene TRBJ2-2, with D possibly matching TRBD2 (6 bases). Germline lookup yields CDR1 MNHEY and CDR2 SMNVEV (reference sequence). This CDR3 contains 13 residues. V gave up 8 bases and J gave up 6 bases, with 13 bases separating them. CDR3 in DNA: TGTGCCAGCCTGGAGGGCCGGTCCGGGGAGCTGTTTTTT. Amino acids: CASLEGRSGELFF.

This rearrangement joins TRBV28 to TRBJ1-5, with D tentatively TRBD1 (5 bases). The CDR3 extends over 14 amino acids. Germline V lookup: CDR1 MDHEN, CDR2 SYDVKM. Trimming cost V 1 base and J 7 bases, with 11 bases left between them. The chain's CDR3 is CASSLFRASQPQHF. The CDR3 DNA reads as TGTGCCAGCAGTTTATTCAGGGCATCCCAGCCCCAGCATTTT.

The chain joins TRBV29-1 to TRBJ2-1; TRBD2 is a possible D gene (6 bases). Trimming took 4 bases from V and 8 from J, leaving 12 bases between them. There are 12 residues in the CDR3. CDR1 is SQVTM and CDR2 is ANQGSEA in the germline V gene. The CDR3 DNA reads TGCAGCGTTGCCTCCGGGAGCGATGAGCAGTTCTTC. Amino acid sequence: CSVASGSDEQFF.

The chain carries TRBV29-1 and TRBJ2-5; 8 nucleotides match TRBD1. With V trimmed by 4 bases and J by 5 bases, 6 bases remained unmatched. The CDR3 loop spans 13 amino acids. Looked up from germline, CDR1 is SQVTM and CDR2 is ANQGSEA. The CDR3 DNA is TGCAGCGTTGCCAGGGGGCTAGGGGAGACCCAGTACTTC. It yields the protein CSVARGLGETQYF.

The rearrangement joins TRBV10-3 to TRBJ2-6; D call uncertain. Germline V gene data show CDR1 as ENHRY and CDR2 as SYGVKD. V was trimmed by 3 bases and J by 2 bases, leaving 5 bases between them. The CDR3 loop spans 14 amino acids. The DNA for the CDR3 is TGTGCCATCAGTGACTCTGCTGGGGCCAACGTCCTGACTTTC. Encoded protein: CAISDSAGANVLTF.

This chain's CDR3 is CASSLDGTSGRSGEQFF. As DNA, the CDR3 is TGTGCCAGCAGCTTAGATGGGACTAGCGGCCGAAGTGGTGAGCAGTTCTTC. The gene calls are TRBV11-2 and TRBJ2-1; TRBD2 aligns across 11 bases. CDR3 length: 17 amino acids. CDR1 is SGHAT and CDR2 is FQNNGV in the germline V gene. V was pared by 0 bases and J by 9 bases, with 10 bases of the junction left unmatched. Combining the CDR3 with reference TRBV11-2 and TRBJ2-1 gives the whole variable domain EAGVAQSPRYKIIEKRQSVAFWCNPISGHATLYWYQQILGQGPKLLIQFQNNGVVDDSQLPKDRFSAERLKGVDSTLKIQPAKLEDSAVYLCASSLDGTSGRSGEQFFGPGTRLTVL.

The chain combines TRBV5-1 with TRBJ2-3, with TRBD1 identical over 8 bases. The CDR3 contains 13 residues. Germline values: CDR1 SGHRS, CDR2 YFSETQ. V was pared by 5 bases and J by 4 bases, with 3 bases of the junction left unmatched. The CDR3 region is CASRDRVADTQYF. CDR3 in DNA: TGCGCCAGCAGGGACAGGGTCGCAGATACGCAGTATTTT.

The chain has TRBV7-2 and TRBJ2-5; D not certain. Germline loops: CDR1 SGHTA, CDR2 FQGNSA. There are 11 residues in the CDR3. Trimming cost V 2 bases and J 6 bases, with 4 bases left between them. In DNA form, the CDR3 reads TGTGCCAGCAGCTTATATCAGACCCAGTACTTC. Encoded protein: CASSLYQTQYF.

V is TRBV30 and J is TRBJ2-7, with no clear D. This CDR3 comprises 11 residues. Trimming left V 2 bases short and J 9 bases short, with 11 bases between. Germline loops: CDR1 GTSNPN, CDR2 SVGIG (reference sequence). The CDR3 bases are TGTGCCTGGAGTTGGTTGTCCGGGCAGTACTTC. It encodes CAWSWLSGQYF.

The rearrangement links TRBV5-6 to TRBJ1-1, with TRBD1 as a possible D gene (6 bases). The CDR3 has 18 residues. Per germline, CDR1 SGHDT and CDR2 YYEEEE. Trimming shortened V by 6 bases and J by 0 bases, and 24 bases separated the two germline ends. In nucleotides, the CDR3 is TGTGCCAGCACGATAGTCCCGGGACAAGTCTACATGAACACTGAAGCTTTCTTT. Its translation: CASTIVPGQVYMNTEAFF.

This sequence joins TRBV27 and TRBJ2-5; D may be TRBD1 (6 bases). The CDR3 runs 13 residues. Germline values: CDR1 MNHEY, CDR2 SMNVEV (reference sequence). The V gene lost 7 bases and the J gene lost 7 bases, with 16 bases spanning the gap. This chain's CDR3 is CASTPQGWGTQYF. DNA of the CDR3: TGTGCCAGCACCCCCCAGGGGTGGGGGACCCAGTACTTC.

This clone has just a few counts. The chain uses TRBV6-1 and TRBJ1-2; TRBD1 aligns across 7 bases. Germline V CDR1 and CDR2: MNHNS, SASEGT. The J segment lost 5 bases and the V segment lost 1 base, leaving 7 bases of the junction unmatched. CDR3 length equals 15 residues. Written as DNA, the CDR3 is TGTGCCAGCAGTGAAGAGTGGAGACAGGGATATGGCTACACCTTC. Its translation is CASSEEWRQGYGYTF.

V gene TRBV11-2 combines with J gene TRBJ2-7; a possible D gene is TRBD1 (5 bases). Germline CDR1 is SGHAT and CDR2 is FQNNGV. The V and J ends lost 4 bases and 3 bases respectively, with 13 bases between them. The CDR3 is 14 residues long. CDR3 loop: CASSSTASSYEQYF. In nucleotides, the CDR3 is TGTGCCAGCAGCTCGACAGCCTCTAGCTACGAGCAGTACTTC.

The genes are TRBV10-2 and TRBJ2-7, with D unresolved. V was shortened by 3 bases and J by 4 bases, with 10 bases between the two germline ends. Per the germline V gene, CDR1 is WSHSY and CDR2 is SAAADI. There are 13 residues in the CDR3. The CDR3 protein is CASSDRWEYEQYF. DNA for the CDR3: TGCGCCAGCAGTGATCGGTGGGAATACGAGCAGTACTTC.

The chain uses TRBV28 and TRBJ2-5; a possible D gene is TRBD2 (7 bases). CDR1 and CDR2 (germline): MDHEN, SYDVKM. V lost 7 bases, J lost 4 bases, and 19 bases lay in between. CDR3 length: 15 residues. CDR3 DNA: TGTGCCAGCACCGACGCGGGGGCGCATGTAGAGACCCAGTACTTC. Its translation is CASTDAGAHVETQYF.

V usage is TRBV7-3 and J usage is TRBJ2-3, with a possible D match to TRBD1 (6 bases). The length of the CDR3 is 15 residues. Trimming cost V 5 bases and J 0 bases, with 12 bases left between them. Germline lookup yields CDR1 SGHTA and CDR2 FQGTGA. The CDR3: CASSVDRSSTDTQYF. The DNA for the CDR3 is TGTGCCAGCAGCGTGGACAGATCGAGCACAGATACGCAGTATTTT.